The sequence of this TCR beta chain was determined in a study of T-cell memory formation after mild COVID-19. Constant-segment-primed 5'RACE gave TCR alpha and TCR beta cDNA libraries with sample barcodes and UMIs. TCRdb independently ran MiXCR on the 5' RACE reads; one entry per CDR3 protein. Here the sample spans some 48,000 distinct CDR3 sequences, roughly a quarter being singletons. Germline CDR1 is MDHEN and CDR2 is SYDVKM. The CDR3 loop spans 19 amino acids. V dropped 3 bases and J dropped 0; count of bases not matched to a gene: 12. This clonotype was counted only a few times. This sequence joins TRBV28 and TRBJ2-3; 10 nucleotides match TRBD2. Sequencing was carried out using PBMCs or a T cell subset sorted from them (not recorded which). The receptor comes from a man between 18 and 29 years old who had mild COVID-19 (a few samples of this study predate the infection). Cell type and time point are not known. The chain's CDR3 is CASSFITSGAKASTDTQYF. DNA for the CDR3: TGTGCCAGCAGTTTTATTACTAGCGGGGCGAAGGCTAGCACAGATACGCAGTATTTT.